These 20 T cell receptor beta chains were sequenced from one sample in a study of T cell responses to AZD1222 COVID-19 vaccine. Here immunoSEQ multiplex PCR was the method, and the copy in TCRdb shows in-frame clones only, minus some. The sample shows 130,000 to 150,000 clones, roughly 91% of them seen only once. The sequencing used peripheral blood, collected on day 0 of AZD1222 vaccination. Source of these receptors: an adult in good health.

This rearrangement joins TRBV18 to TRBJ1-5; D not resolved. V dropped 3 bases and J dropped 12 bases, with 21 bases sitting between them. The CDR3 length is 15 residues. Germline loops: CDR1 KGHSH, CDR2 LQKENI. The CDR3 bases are TGTGCCAGCTCACCCCTAGACATTCCCTCAGAAGGCCAGCATTTT. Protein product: CASSPLDIPSEGQHF.

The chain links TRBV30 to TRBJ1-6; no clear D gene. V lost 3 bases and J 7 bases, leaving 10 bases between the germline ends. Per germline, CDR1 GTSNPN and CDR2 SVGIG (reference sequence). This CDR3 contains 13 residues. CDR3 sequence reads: CAWRPWPNSPLHF. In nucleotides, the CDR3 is TGTGCCTGGAGGCCGTGGCCGAATTCACCCCTCCACTTT.

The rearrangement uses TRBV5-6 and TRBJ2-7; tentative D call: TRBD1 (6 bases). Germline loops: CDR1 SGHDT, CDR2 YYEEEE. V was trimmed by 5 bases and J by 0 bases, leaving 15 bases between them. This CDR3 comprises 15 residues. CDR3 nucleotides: TGTGCCAGCAGACCCTTAAACAGGGCCTCCTACGAGCAGTACTTC. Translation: CASRPLNRASYEQYF.

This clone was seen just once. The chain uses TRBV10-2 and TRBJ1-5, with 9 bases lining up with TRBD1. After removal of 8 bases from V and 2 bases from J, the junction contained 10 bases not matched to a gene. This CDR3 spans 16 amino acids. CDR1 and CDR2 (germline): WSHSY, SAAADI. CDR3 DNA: TGCGCCAGCGGGACCTCTACAGGGGGCGGCAATCAGCCCCAGCATTTT. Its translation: CASGTSTGGGNQPQHF.

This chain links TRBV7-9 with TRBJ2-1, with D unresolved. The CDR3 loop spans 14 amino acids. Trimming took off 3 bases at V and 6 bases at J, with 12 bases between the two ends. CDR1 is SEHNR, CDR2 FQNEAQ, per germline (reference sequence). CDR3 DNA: TGTGCCAGCAGCTTGGAAAGGGCGGCCAATGAGCAGTTCTTC. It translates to CASSLERAANEQFF.

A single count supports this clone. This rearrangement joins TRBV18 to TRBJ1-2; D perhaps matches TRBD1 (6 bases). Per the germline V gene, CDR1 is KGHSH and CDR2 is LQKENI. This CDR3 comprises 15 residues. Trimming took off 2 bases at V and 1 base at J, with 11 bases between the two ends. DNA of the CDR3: TGTGCCAGCTCACCAGGGACACCAAGTAACTATGGCTACACCTTC. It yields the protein CASSPGTPSNYGYTF.

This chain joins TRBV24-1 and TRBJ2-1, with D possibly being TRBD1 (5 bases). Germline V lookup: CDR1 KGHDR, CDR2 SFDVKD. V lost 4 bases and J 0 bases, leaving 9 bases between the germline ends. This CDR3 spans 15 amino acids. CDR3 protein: CATSEGQGSYNEQFF. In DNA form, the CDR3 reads TGTGCCACCAGTGAGGGGCAGGGCTCCTACAATGAGCAGTTCTTC.

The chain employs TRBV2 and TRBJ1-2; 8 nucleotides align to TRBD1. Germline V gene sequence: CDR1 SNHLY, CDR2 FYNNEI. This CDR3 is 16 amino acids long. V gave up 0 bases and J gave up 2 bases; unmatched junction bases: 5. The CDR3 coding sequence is TGTGCCAGCAGTGAAGCCTACAGGGGGACGAACTATGGCTACACCTTC. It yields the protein CASSEAYRGTNYGYTF.

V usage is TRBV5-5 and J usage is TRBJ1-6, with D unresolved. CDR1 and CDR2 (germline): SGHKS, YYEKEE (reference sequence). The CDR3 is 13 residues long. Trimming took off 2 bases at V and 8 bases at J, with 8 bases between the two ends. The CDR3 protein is CASSLQSYSPLHF. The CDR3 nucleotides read TGTGCCAGCAGCTTACAGAGTTATTCACCCCTCCACTTT.

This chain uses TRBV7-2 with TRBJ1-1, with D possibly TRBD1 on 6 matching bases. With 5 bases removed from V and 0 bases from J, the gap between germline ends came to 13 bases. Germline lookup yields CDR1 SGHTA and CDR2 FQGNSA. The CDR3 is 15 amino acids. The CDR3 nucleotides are TGTGCCAGCAGCAAAGGACAGCCCATGAACACTGAAGCTTTCTTT. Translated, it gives CASSKGQPMNTEAFF.

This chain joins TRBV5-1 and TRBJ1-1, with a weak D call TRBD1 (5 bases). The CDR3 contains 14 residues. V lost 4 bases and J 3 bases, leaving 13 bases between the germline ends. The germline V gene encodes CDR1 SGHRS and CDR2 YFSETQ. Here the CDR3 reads CASSAHRGDTEAFF. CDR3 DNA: TGCGCCAGCAGCGCCCACCGGGGCGACACTGAAGCTTTCTTT.

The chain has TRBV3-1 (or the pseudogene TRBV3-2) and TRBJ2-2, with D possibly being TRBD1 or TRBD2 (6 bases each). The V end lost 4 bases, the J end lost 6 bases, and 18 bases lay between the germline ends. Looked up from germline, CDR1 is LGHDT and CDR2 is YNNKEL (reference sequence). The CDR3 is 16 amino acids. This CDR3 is CASSRWDTGEAGELFF. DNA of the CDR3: TGTGCCAGCAGCCGGTGGGACACGGGAGAGGCCGGGGAGCTGTTTTTT.

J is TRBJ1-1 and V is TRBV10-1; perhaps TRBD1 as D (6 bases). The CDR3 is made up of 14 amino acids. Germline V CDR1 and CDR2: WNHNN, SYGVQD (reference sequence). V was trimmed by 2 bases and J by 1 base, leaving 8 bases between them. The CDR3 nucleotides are TGCGCCAGCAGTGAGACGACAGGGAACACTGAAGCTTTCTTT. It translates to CASSETTGNTEAFF.

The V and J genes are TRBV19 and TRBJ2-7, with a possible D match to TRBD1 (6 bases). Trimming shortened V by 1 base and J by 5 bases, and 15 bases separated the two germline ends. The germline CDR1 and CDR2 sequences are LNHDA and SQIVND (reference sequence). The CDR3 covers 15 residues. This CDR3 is CASSIVPGEFHEQYF. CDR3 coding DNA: TGTGCCAGTAGTATAGTTCCAGGGGAGTTCCACGAGCAGTACTTC.

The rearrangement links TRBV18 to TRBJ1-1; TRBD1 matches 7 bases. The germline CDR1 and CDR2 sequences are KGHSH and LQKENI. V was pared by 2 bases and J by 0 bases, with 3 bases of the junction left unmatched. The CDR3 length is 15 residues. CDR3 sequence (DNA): TGTGCCAGCTCACCAGGACAGGCCATGAACACTGAAGCTTTCTTT. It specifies CASSPGQAMNTEAFF.

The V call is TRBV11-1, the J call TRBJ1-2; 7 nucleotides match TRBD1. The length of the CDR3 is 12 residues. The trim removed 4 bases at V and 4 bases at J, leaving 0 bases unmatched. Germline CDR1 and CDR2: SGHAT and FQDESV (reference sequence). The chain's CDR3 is CASSWDSYGYTF. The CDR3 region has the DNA TGTGCCAGCAGCTGGGACAGCTATGGCTACACCTTC.

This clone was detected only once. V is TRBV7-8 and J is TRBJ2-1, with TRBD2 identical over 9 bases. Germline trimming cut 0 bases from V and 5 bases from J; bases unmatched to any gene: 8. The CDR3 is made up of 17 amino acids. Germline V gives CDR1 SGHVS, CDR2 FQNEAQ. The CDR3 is CASSLAMAGGRNNEQFF. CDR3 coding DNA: TGTGCCAGCAGCTTAGCGATGGCGGGGGGGCGTAACAATGAGCAGTTCTTC.

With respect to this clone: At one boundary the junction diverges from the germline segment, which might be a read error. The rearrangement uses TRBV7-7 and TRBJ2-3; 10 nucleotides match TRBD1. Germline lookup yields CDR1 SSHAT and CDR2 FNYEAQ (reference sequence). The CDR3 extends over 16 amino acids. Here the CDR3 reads CASSPVGTGDPDTQYF. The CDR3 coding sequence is TGTGCTAGCAGCCCTGTCGGGACAGGGGACCCAGATACGCAGTATTTT. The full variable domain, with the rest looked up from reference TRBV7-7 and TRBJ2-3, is GAGVSQSPRYKVTKRGQDVTLRCDPISSHATLYWYQQALGQGPEFLTYFNYEAQPDKSGLPSDRFSAERPEGSISTLTIQRTEQRDSAMYRCASSPVGTGDPDTQYFGPGTRLTVL.

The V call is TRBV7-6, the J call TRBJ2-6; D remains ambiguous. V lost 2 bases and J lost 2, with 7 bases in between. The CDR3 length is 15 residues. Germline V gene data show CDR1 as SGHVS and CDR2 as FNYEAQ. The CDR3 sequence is CASSLMATGANVLTF. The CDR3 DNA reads TGTGCCAGCAGCTTAATGGCAACTGGGGCCAACGTCCTGACTTTC.

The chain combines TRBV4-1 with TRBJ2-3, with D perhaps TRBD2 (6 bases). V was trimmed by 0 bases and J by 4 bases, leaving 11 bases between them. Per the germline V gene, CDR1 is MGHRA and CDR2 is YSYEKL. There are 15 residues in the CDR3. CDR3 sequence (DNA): TGCGCCAGCAGCCAAGAAGGAGGGGCCCCAGATACGCAGTATTTT. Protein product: CASSQEGGAPDTQYF.